These 9 T cell receptor beta chains were sequenced from one sample in a study of T cell repertoires in cytomegalovirus infection. TCRdb analysed the reads with MiXCR anew, one entry per CDR3 protein. The table records roughly 640,000 distinct CDR3 sequences, roughly 24% of them present only once. The specimen sequenced was CD8+ T cells from PBMCs. Receptor source: a human donor in good health (CMV status not recorded). Some clones in this sample may be carry-over from other donors' samples.

The rearrangement joins TRBV19 to TRBJ1-4; D is possibly TRBD1 (6 bases). The CDR3 runs to 15 residues. Trimming took off 7 bases at V and 5 bases at J, with 17 bases between the two ends. Germline-derived CDR1 and CDR2 are LNHDA and SQIVND (reference sequence). The CDR3 DNA reads as TGTGCCAGTATCCCCTCTGGACAGCTGAATGAAAAACTGTTTTTT. Translated: CASIPSGQLNEKLFF.

Comments on this clonotype: At one end, the junction sequence differs from germline, possibly due to a read error. DNA for the CDR3: TGTGTCAGCAAGTCAGGGGGCAGTTACAATGAAGCTTTCTTT. This sequence encodes CVSKSGGSYNEAFF. The V and J genes are TRBV27 and TRBJ1-1; 8 bases fit TRBD1. The CDR3 consists of 14 residues. Germline V gene sequence: CDR1 MNHEY, CDR2 SMNVEV (reference sequence).

About this clonotype: One junction end does not reproduce the germline sequence, and a read error may be involved. The chain has TRBV27 and TRBJ2-3, with D possibly TRBD2 on 6 matching bases. The CDR3 is 14 residues long. The germline V gene has CDR1 MNHEY and CDR2 SMNVEV (reference sequence). CDR3 in amino acids: CANSWGVGQGTQYF. The CDR3 DNA sequence: TGTGCCAACAGTTGGGGGGTGGGGCAGGGTACGCAGTATTTT.

This clonotype was found a few times. The chain uses TRBV13 and TRBJ1-1, with 7 positions matching TRBD1. V gave up 5 bases and J gave up 8 bases; unmatched junction bases: 5. The CDR3 contains 12 residues. CDR1 is PRHDT and CDR2 is FYEKMQ in the germline V gene (reference sequence). The CDR3 DNA reads TGTGCCAGCAGCGAACAGGGGTTCGAAGCTTTCTTT. This gives the protein CASSEQGFEAFF.

A note on this clonotype: With a much larger clone just one base away, this may be a read error. V and J are TRBV14 and TRBJ1-2; D unclear. The germline gives CDR1 SGHDN, CDR2 FVKESK. This CDR3 has 13 amino acids. CDR3 coding DNA: TGTGCCAGCAACCAAGGTGGTGTTTATGGCTACACCTTC. It codes for CASNQGGVYGYTF.

This clonotype was counted a few times. V gene TRBV7-6 combines with J gene TRBJ1-1; 8 positions agree with TRBD1. The CDR3 totals 15 residues. V shed 1 base, J shed 2 bases, and the junction held 3 bases outside the gene matches. The V gene's germline CDR1 is SGHVS and CDR2 FNYEAQ. Here the CDR3 DNA reads TGTGCCAGCAGCTTAGGGACAGGGCAAAACACTGAAGCTTTCTTT. Its translation: CASSLGTGQNTEAFF.

This clonotype showed up many times. The CDR3 sequence: CASSPPVLWPSNYGYTF. The CDR3 DNA sequence: TGTGCCAGCAGCCCCCCAGTTCTTTGGCCGTCCAACTATGGCTACACCTTC. The V call is TRBV7-8, the J call TRBJ1-2; D gene uncertain. The germline V and J ends were trimmed by 5 bases and 2 bases, with 21 bases remaining between them. CDR3 length equals 17 residues. The V gene's germline CDR1 is SGHVS and CDR2 FQNEAQ.

The rearrangement uses TRBV9 and TRBJ1-1; D is undetermined. The CDR3 totals 14 residues. V dropped 3 bases and J dropped 3 bases, with 12 bases sitting between them. Germline V gene sequence: CDR1 SGDLS, CDR2 YYNGEE. The CDR3 DNA sequence: TGTGCCAGCAGCGATCGGACGGGAGACACTGAAGCTTTCTTT. The encoded protein is CASSDRTGDTEAFF.

This clonotype came up a few times. The chain employs TRBV2 and TRBJ2-1, with D tentatively TRBD1 (6 bases). The CDR3 extends over 15 amino acids. The ends were cut back, 4 bases at V and 3 bases at J, with 13 bases in the middle. The germline CDR1 and CDR2 sequences are SNHLY and FYNNEI. The CDR3 loop reads CASSASRGIYNEQFF. The CDR3, as DNA: TGTGCCAGCAGTGCTTCCAGGGGAATCTACAATGAGCAGTTCTTC.